This is a list of T cell receptor beta chains from one sample in a study of cytomegalovirus exposure and HLA in healthy donors. Profiled with immunoSEQ multiplex PCR; TCRdb holds only in-frame clones, not every one. The table shows about 140,000 clones, with over 70% occurring only once. Sequencing was done on a sample of PBMCs. All receptors derive from a man aged 35 to 55 in good health and CMV-seronegative. CDR3s include the opening cysteine and the closing phenylalanine or tryptophan. D genes are given only for firm matches. Expanded clones get a size class; other rows say once, few or many, or leave the size out.

d_gene: NA
j_gene: TRBJ2-1
abundance: NA
v_gene: TRBV14
CDR3aa: CASSHETTGWDEQFF
CDR3nt: TGTGCCAGCAGCCACGAGACTACAGGGTGGGATGAGCAGTTCTTC

d_gene: NA
j_gene: TRBJ1-3
abundance: many
v_gene: TRBV7-9
CDR3aa: CASSSGGSGNTIYF
CDR3nt: TGTGCCAGCAGCTCGGGGGGCTCTGGAAACACCATATATTTT

d_gene: TRBD1
j_gene: TRBJ2-7
abundance: NA
v_gene: TRBV27
CDR3aa: CASSPGTGYEQYF
CDR3nt: TGTGCCAGCAGTCCAGGGACAGGGTACGAGCAGTACTTC

d_gene: TRBD1
j_gene: TRBJ1-1
abundance: NA
v_gene: TRBV5-8
CDR3aa: CASRTGIHNTEAFF
CDR3nt: TGTGCCAGCCGGACAGGGATTCATAACACTGAAGCTTTCTTT

d_gene: TRBD1
j_gene: TRBJ1-5
abundance: NA
v_gene: TRBV30
CDR3aa: CAWRFKGQGALYSNQPQHF
CDR3nt: TGTGCCTGGAGGTTCAAGGGACAGGGGGCCCTCTATAGCAATCAGCCCCAGCATTTT

d_gene: NA
j_gene: TRBJ2-5
abundance: NA
v_gene: TRBV9
CDR3aa: CASSVALGAQETQYF
CDR3nt: TGTGCCAGCAGCGTAGCCCTTGGGGCCCAAGAGACCCAGTACTTC

d_gene: NA
j_gene: TRBJ2-1
abundance: NA
v_gene: TRBV5-6
CDR3aa: CASSLKQNPYNEQFF
CDR3nt: TGTGCCAGCAGCTTGAAACAAAACCCCTACAATGAGCAGTTCTTC

d_gene: TRBD1
j_gene: TRBJ1-3
abundance: NA
v_gene: TRBV6-1
CDR3aa: CASSEAMGQGGGNTIYF
CDR3nt: TGTGCCAGCAGTGAAGCGATGGGACAGGGAGGTGGAAACACCATATATTTT

d_gene: NA
j_gene: TRBJ2-7
abundance: NA
v_gene: TRBV5-4
CDR3aa: CASSLVYEQYF
CDR3nt: TGTGCCAGCAGCTTGGTCTACGAGCAGTACTTC

d_gene: TRBD1
j_gene: TRBJ2-7
abundance: NA
v_gene: TRBV29-1
CDR3aa: CSAGTARSEQYF
CDR3nt: TGCAGCGCCGGGACAGCCCGAAGTGAGCAGTACTTC

d_gene: NA
j_gene: TRBJ1-1
abundance: NA
v_gene: TRBV5-1
CDR3aa: CASSLEASNTEAFF
CDR3nt: TGCGCCAGCAGCTTGGAAGCTTCGAACACTGAAGCTTTCTTT

d_gene: NA
j_gene: TRBJ1-5
abundance: NA
v_gene: TRBV5-4
CDR3aa: CASSLPGQNQPQHF
CDR3nt: TGTGCCAGCAGCTTGCCCGGACAGAATCAGCCCCAGCATTTT

d_gene: NA
j_gene: TRBJ1-5
abundance: NA
v_gene: TRBV7-2
CDR3aa: CASSLLQSNQPQHF
CDR3nt: TGTGCCAGCAGCTTATTACAGTCCAATCAGCCCCAGCATTTT

d_gene: NA
j_gene: TRBJ2-7
abundance: NA
v_gene: TRBV9
CDR3aa: CASSGTMDYEQYF
CDR3nt: TGTGCCAGCAGCGGGACTATGGACTACGAGCAGTACTTC

d_gene: TRBD1
j_gene: TRBJ2-3
abundance: once
v_gene: TRBV9
CDR3aa: CASRDTGADTQYF
CDR3nt: TGTGCCAGCAGAGACACAGGGGCGGATACGCAGTATTTT

d_gene: TRBD2
j_gene: TRBJ2-3
abundance: NA
v_gene: TRBV5-4
CDR3aa: CASSGGGEDTQYF
CDR3nt: TGTGCCAGCAGCGGCGGGGGGGAAGATACGCAGTATTTT

d_gene: TRBD1
j_gene: TRBJ1-4
abundance: NA
v_gene: TRBV5-4
CDR3aa: CASRGDRVEKLFF
CDR3nt: TGTGCCAGCAGGGGTGACAGGGTGGAAAAACTGTTTTTT

d_gene: NA
j_gene: TRBJ1-1
abundance: NA
v_gene: TRBV11-2
CDR3aa: CASSLDLAGGTEAFF
CDR3nt: TGTGCCAGCAGCTTAGATCTGGCAGGTGGCACTGAAGCTTTCTTT

d_gene: TRBD1
j_gene: TRBJ1-2
abundance: NA
v_gene: TRBV19
CDR3aa: CASSPQGALSYGYTF
CDR3nt: TGTGCCAGTAGCCCACAGGGGGCGCTTAGCTATGGCTACACCTTC

d_gene: NA
j_gene: TRBJ2-7
abundance: NA
v_gene: TRBV7-9
CDR3aa: CASSSRQIYEQYF
CDR3nt: TGTGCCAGCAGCTCCAGGCAGATCTACGAGCAGTACTTC